This T cell receptor beta chain appears in the sequencing data of a study of response to subunit inactivated influenza vaccine. Each CDR3 protein gets one entry after TCRdb re-called the RT-PCR reads with MiXCR. In the table there are 600,000 to 700,000 distinct CDR3 sequences, 12% to 15% of which are singletons. About this clonotype itself: As yet, its antigen is unknown.

This CDR3 contains 14 residues. V was shortened by 4 bases and J by 2 bases, with 10 bases between the two germline ends. The V gene's germline CDR1 is SGHRS and CDR2 YFSETQ. Points from the study as a whole: It was suggested by the authors that few new T cells are recruited by each seasonal influenza vaccination.

This sample comprised PBMCs from blood, obtained less than 15 days before vaccination. The clonotype comes from a man aged 50-59 years who received an inactivated influenza vaccine. The chain joins TRBV5-1 to TRBJ2-1; no firm D call. As DNA, the CDR3 is TGCGCCAGCAGCCCCAGACGCGCCTACAATGAGCAGTTCTTC. Translated, it gives CASSPRRAYNEQFF. Together with reference TRBV5-1 and TRBJ2-1, the CDR3 gives the full variable domain: KAGVTQTPRYLIKTRGQQVTLSCSPISGHRSVSWYQQTPGQGLQFLFEYFSETQRNKGNFPGRFSGRQFSNSRSEMNVSTLELGDSALYLCASSPRRAYNEQFFGPGTRLTVL.